Following are 13 T cell receptor beta chains from one sample sequenced in a study of immune heterogeneity within non-small cell lung tumors. The authors used around 640 ng of bulk tumor genomic DNA per sample as template. Taken during surgery, several biopsies per primary tumor were spaced as far apart as possible within the tumor mass. Patients underwent curative surgery for non-small cell lung cancer (untreated and newly diagnosed). A multiplex PCR containing 32 V primers and 13 J primers was used to amplify TCR beta CDR3. TCRdb redid the calling of the multiplex PCR reads with MiXCR, one entry per CDR3 protein. Here the sample spans over 2,000 distinct CDR3 sequences, about 25% being singletons. The sequenced sample was lung tumor tissue. Receptor source: a man in his fifties or sixties with non-small cell lung cancer.

By frequency in the sample, this clonotype is medium-sized. The V gene is TRBV27, the J gene TRBJ2-6, with D unresolved. The CDR3 covers 13 residues. V was shortened by 3 bases and J by 4 bases, with 4 bases between the two germline ends. Germline-derived CDR1 and CDR2 are MNHEY and SMNVEV (reference sequence). CDR3: CASSLAGANVLTF. Here the CDR3 DNA reads TGTGCCAGCAGTTTGGCCGGGGCCAACGTCCTGACTTTC.

A word on this clonotype: This may come from a read error, since a much larger clone is one base off. J is TRBJ2-7 and V is TRBV7-8; 10 nucleotides agree with TRBD2. Germline V gives CDR1 SGHVS, CDR2 FQNEAQ. The CDR3 consists of 15 residues. The CDR3 DNA sequence: TGTGCCAGCAGCTTAGCTAGCGGGGGGTCCTACGAGCGGTACTTC. Its translation: CASSLASGGSYERYF.

This clonotype is medium-sized within its sample. V is TRBV2 and J is TRBJ2-7; 14 nucleotides align to TRBD2. Trimming cost V 0 bases and J 4 bases; bases outside gene matches: 5. Germline values: CDR1 SNHLY, CDR2 FYNNEI. The length of the CDR3 is 17 residues. The CDR3 DNA sequence: TGTGCCAGCAGTGAAGCCTCGACTAGCGGGAGGGAGTACGAGCAGTACTTC. It encodes CASSEASTSGREYEQYF.

In this sample, this clonotype is large. The chain joins TRBV28 to TRBJ1-5; D not certain. There are 13 residues in the CDR3. Germline loops: CDR1 MDHEN, CDR2 SYDVKM. The V end lost 11 bases, the J end lost 2 bases, and 13 bases lay between the germline ends. CDR3 bases: TGTGCCGTTTTTGAGCCAGGCAATCAGCCCCAGCATTTT. It is translated as CAVFEPGNQPQHF.

This clonotype is labeled medium-sized (0.01 to 0.1%). The rearrangement uses TRBV7-3 and TRBJ1-1, with unresolved D. There are 14 residues in the CDR3. V lost 5 bases, J lost 0 bases, and 10 bases lay in between. Looked up from germline, CDR1 is SGHTA and CDR2 is FQGTGA. The CDR3 bases are TGTGCCAGCAGCACACGACATATGAACACTGAAGCTTTCTTT. Protein sequence: CASSTRHMNTEAFF.

This clonotype qualifies as medium-sized. The V call is TRBV4-1, the J call TRBJ1-5, with D hard to call. Germline CDR1 is MGHRA and CDR2 is YSYEKL. The CDR3 has 15 amino acids. Trimming took off 0 bases at V and 2 bases at J, with 8 bases between the two ends. The CDR3 coding sequence is TGCGCCAGCAGCCAAGATGAACCAGGCAATCAGCCCCAGCATTTT. It encodes CASSQDEPGNQPQHF.

This clonotype is medium-sized (0.01 to 0.1%) in the sample. The chain uses TRBV5-5 and TRBJ2-1, with 8 bases identical to TRBD2. V shed 4 bases, J shed 13 bases, and the junction held 10 bases outside the gene matches. Germline V gene sequence: CDR1 SGHKS, CDR2 YYEKEE (reference sequence). The CDR3 is 13 amino acids. The CDR3 region is CASSPLPLAVQFF. DNA of the CDR3: TGTGCCAGCAGCCCGTTGCCACTAGCGGTCCAGTTCTTC.

By frequency in the sample, this clonotype is medium-sized (0.01 to 0.1%). The gene calls are TRBV5-5 and TRBJ1-4, with TRBD1 identical over 8 bases. The CDR3 has 15 amino acids. The V segment lost 4 bases and the J segment 4 bases; nucleotides outside the gene matches: 6. Germline V gives CDR1 SGHKS, CDR2 YYEKEE (reference sequence). The CDR3 protein is CASSGTGGNNEKLFF. The CDR3 bases are TGTGCCAGCAGCGGAACAGGGGGGAATAATGAAAAACTGTTTTTT.

This clonotype rates as large (0.1 to 1%). Here the CDR3 reads CASMPKFREQFF. CDR3 nucleotides: TGTGCCAGCATGCCCAAATTTCGTGAGCAGTTCTTC. The chain carries TRBV12-3 or TRBV12-4 and TRBJ2-1; D remains ambiguous. The V and J ends lost 7 bases and 9 bases respectively, with 13 bases between them. The CDR3 is 12 residues long.

This clonotype was seen just once. This may come from a read error, since a much larger clone is one base off. J is TRBJ1-2 and V is TRBV7-2; D remains ambiguous. Per the germline V gene, CDR1 is SGHTA and CDR2 is FQGNSA. Trimming left V 1 base short and J 14 bases short, with 20 bases between. This CDR3 is 14 amino acids long. The CDR3 sequence is CASSLGPGGLEVTF. Written as DNA, the CDR3 is TGTGCCAGCAGCTTAGGTCCGGGCGGACTTGAGGTGACCTTC. Full variable domain (rest looked up from reference TRBV7-2 and TRBJ1-2): GAGVSQSPSNKVTEKGKDVELRCDPISGHTALYWYRQSLGQGLEFLIYFQGNSAPDKSGLPSDRFSAERTGGSVSTLTIQRTQQEDSAVYLCASSLGPGGLEVTFGSGTRLTVV.

For this clonotype: A much larger clone differs by one base, so this may be a read error. The V and J genes are TRBV5-6 and TRBJ1-6, with D perhaps TRBD1 (5 bases). This CDR3 region has 16 residues. Germline-derived CDR1 and CDR2 are SGHDT and YYEEEE. Here the CDR3 DNA reads TGTGCCAGCAGCTTCGCTTCGGGACTTATTAATTCACACCTCCACTTT. As protein: CASSFASGLINSHLHF. The full variable domain, with the rest looked up from reference TRBV5-6 and TRBJ1-6, is DAGVTQSPTHLIKTRGQQVTLRCSPKSGHDTVSWYQQALGQGPQFIFQYYEEEERQRGNFPDRFSGHQFPNYSSELNVNALLLGDSALYLCASSFASGLINSHLHFGNGTRLTVT.

This clonotype is categorized as medium-sized (0.01 to 0.1%). The chain is built from TRBV19 and TRBJ2-7, with 10 bases that match TRBD2. The CDR3 contains 16 residues. Germline V CDR1 and CDR2: LNHDA, SQIVND (reference sequence). V was clipped by 5 bases and J by 5 bases; unmatched bases: 12. CDR3 loop: CASSRYLAGEGHEQYF. The CDR3 bases are TGTGCCAGTAGTCGATACCTAGCGGGAGAGGGCCACGAGCAGTACTTC. Looking up the rest from reference TRBV19 and TRBJ2-7 gives the full variable domain: DGGITQSPKYLFRKEGQNVTLSCEQNLNHDAMYWYRQDPGQGLRLIYYSQIVNDFQKGDIAEGYSVSREKKESFPLTVTSAQKNPTAFYLCASSRYLAGEGHEQYFGPGTRLTVT.

This clonotype rates as medium-sized. This rearrangement joins TRBV6-4 to TRBJ2-1; no clear D. The CDR3 totals 14 residues. The germline V gene has CDR1 MRHNA and CDR2 SNTAGT. The V end was cut by 6 bases, the J end by 5 bases, with 14 bases between. The CDR3 spells CASSPGPLNNEQFF. CDR3 coding DNA: TGTGCCAGCAGCCCCGGGCCTTTAAACAATGAGCAGTTCTTC.